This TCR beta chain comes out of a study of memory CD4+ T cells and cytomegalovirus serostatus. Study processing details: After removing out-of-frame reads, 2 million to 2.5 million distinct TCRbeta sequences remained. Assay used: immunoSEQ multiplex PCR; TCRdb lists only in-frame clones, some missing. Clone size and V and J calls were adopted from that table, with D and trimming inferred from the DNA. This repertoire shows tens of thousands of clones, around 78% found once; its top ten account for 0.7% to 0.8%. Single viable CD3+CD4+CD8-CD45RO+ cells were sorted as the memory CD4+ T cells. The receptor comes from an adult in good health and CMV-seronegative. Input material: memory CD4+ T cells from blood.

The CDR3 spells CASSVEGSADYEQYF. Here the CDR3 DNA reads TGTGCCAGCAGCGTAGAGGGGTCGGCGGACTACGAGCAGTACTTC. This chain uses TRBV9 with TRBJ2-7, with TRBD1 as a possible D gene (5 bases). Germline V CDR1 and CDR2: SGDLS, YYNGEE. The CDR3 has 15 residues. Trimming cost V 0 bases and J 3 bases, with 13 bases left between them.